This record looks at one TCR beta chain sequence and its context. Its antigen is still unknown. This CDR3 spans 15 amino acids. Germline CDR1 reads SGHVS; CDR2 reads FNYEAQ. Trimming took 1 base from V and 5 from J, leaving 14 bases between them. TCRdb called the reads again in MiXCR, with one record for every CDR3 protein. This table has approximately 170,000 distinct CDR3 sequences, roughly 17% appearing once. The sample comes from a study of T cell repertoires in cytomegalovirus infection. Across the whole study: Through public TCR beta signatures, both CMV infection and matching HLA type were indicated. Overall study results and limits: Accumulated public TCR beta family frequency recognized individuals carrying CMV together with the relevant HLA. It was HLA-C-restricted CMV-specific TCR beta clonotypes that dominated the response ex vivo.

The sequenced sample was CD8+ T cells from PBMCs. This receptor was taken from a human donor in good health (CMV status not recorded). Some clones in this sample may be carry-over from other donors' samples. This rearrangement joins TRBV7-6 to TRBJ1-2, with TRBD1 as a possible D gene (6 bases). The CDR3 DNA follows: TGTGCCAGCAGCTTAGATCAAGGGGGGCTATATGGCTACACCTTC. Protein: CASSLDQGGLYGYTF.